Below are 6 T cell receptor beta chains sequenced from a single sample in a study of HIV-infected patients and healthy controls. TCRdb re-called the 5' RACE reads with MiXCR, one entry per CDR3 protein. The top ten clones hold approximately 31% of a sample with more than 15,000 distinct CDR3 sequences, approximately 18% of them seen once. The sequenced sample was CD8+ T cells from blood. These receptors came from a human donor in good health.

This clonotype was picked up a small number of times. The chain joins TRBV27 to TRBJ2-7, with D maybe TRBD1 (6 bases). This CDR3 comprises 14 residues. V lost 0 bases to trimming and J lost 3 bases, with 9 bases between them. CDR1 is MNHEY and CDR2 is SMNVEV in the germline V gene (reference sequence). DNA of the CDR3: TGTGCCAGCAGTTTATCCAGGGGCCACTACGAGCAGTACTTC. Amino acids: CASSLSRGHYEQYF.

Within the sample, this clonotype is medium-sized (0.01 to 0.1%). The chain combines TRBV7-8 with TRBJ2-1; the match to TRBD1 covers 7 bases. The CDR3 has 14 residues. V dropped 2 bases and J dropped 9; count of bases not matched to a gene: 7. Per germline, CDR1 SGHVS and CDR2 FQNEAQ. In nucleotides, the CDR3 is TGTGCCAGCAGCTTACAGACAGGGACGGGTGAGCAGTTCTTC. Encoded protein: CASSLQTGTGEQFF. The full variable domain, its missing parts supplied by reference TRBV7-8 and TRBJ2-1, is GAGVSQSPRYKVAKRGQDVALRCDPISGHVSLFWYQQALGQGPEFLTYFQNEAQLDKSGLPSDRFFAERPEGSVSTLKIQRTQQEDSAVYLCASSLQTGTGEQFFGPGTRLTVL.

This clonotype came up many times. The chain links TRBV7-9 to TRBJ1-1; the match to TRBD1 covers 8 bases. V gave up 5 bases and J gave up 4 bases; unmatched junction bases: 12. Per germline, CDR1 SEHNR and CDR2 FQNEAQ (reference sequence). The CDR3 has 16 amino acids. CDR3 sequence: CASSDPRTGRATEAFF. CDR3 DNA: TGTGCCAGCAGCGATCCTAGGACAGGGCGGGCCACTGAAGCTTTCTTT.

The chain links TRBV7-3 to TRBJ2-1, with TRBD2 as a possible D gene (5 bases). CDR3 length: 14 amino acids. In germline, CDR1 is SGHTA, CDR2 FQGTGA. With 5 bases removed from V and 2 bases from J, the gap between germline ends came to 10 bases. The CDR3 protein is CASSREGPYNEQFF. The CDR3 nucleotides are TGTGCCAGCAGCCGCGAGGGCCCCTACAATGAGCAGTTCTTC. The full variable domain, in which reference TRBV7-3 and TRBJ2-1 provide the parts outside the CDR3, is GAGVSQTPSNKVTEKGKYVELRCDPISGHTALYWYRQSLGQGPEFLIYFQGTGAADDSGLPNDRFFAVRPEGSVSTLKIQRTERGDSAVYLCASSREGPYNEQFFGPGTRLTVL.

V usage is TRBV13 and J usage is TRBJ2-1, with D perhaps matching TRBD2 (5 bases). The CDR3 runs 13 residues. CDR1 is PRHDT and CDR2 is FYEKMQ in the germline V gene (reference sequence). V was pared by 5 bases and J by 8 bases, with 13 bases between. This chain's CDR3 is CASSRTAGYEQFF. The DNA for the CDR3 is TGTGCCAGCAGCCGGACTGCTGGTTATGAGCAGTTCTTC.

This clonotype was seen more than once but under ten times. CDR3 bases: TGTGCCATCAGATCCGGACAGGGGTACGAGCAGTACTTC. Its protein product is CAIRSGQGYEQYF. The chain links TRBV27 to TRBJ2-7; 9 nucleotides match TRBD1. Unmatched junction bases numbered 8, after V lost 10 bases and J lost 4 bases. Germline-derived CDR1 and CDR2 are MNHEY and SMNVEV (reference sequence). This CDR3 is built from 13 residues.